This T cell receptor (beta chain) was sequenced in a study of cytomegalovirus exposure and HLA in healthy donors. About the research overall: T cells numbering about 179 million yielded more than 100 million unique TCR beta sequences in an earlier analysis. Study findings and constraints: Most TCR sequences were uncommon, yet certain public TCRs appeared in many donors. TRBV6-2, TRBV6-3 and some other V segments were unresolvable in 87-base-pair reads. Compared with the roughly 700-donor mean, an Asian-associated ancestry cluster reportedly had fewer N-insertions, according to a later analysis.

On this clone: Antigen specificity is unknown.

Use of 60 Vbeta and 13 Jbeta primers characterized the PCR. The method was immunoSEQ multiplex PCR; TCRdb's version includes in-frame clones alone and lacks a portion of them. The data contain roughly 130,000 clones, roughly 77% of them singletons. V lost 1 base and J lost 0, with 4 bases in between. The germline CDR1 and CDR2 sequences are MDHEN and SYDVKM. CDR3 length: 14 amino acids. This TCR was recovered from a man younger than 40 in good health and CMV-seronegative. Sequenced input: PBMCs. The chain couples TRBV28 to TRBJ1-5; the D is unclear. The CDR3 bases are TGTGCCAGCAGTTTATCGAGTAGCAATCAGCCCCAGCATTTT. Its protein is CASSLSSSNQPQHF.